Shown below are 10 T cell receptor beta chains from a single sample sequenced in a study of spatial heterogeneity in lung cancer. TCRdb reprocessed the 5' RACE reads via MiXCR and lists one record per CDR3 protein. The sample carries a few thousand distinct CDR3 sequences, about 8% recorded once. Time point given: sample taken at primary tumor resection. Whole RNA, which was extracted from tumor, nontumor lung tissue or frozen PBMC, was sequenced without any cell sorting. The input for sequencing was normal lung tissue next to the tumor, taken at surgery. These receptors came from a male donor with early-stage non-small cell lung cancer.

This clonotype showed up just a few times. This beta chain represents an off-target read in a library built for alpha chains; its size is of limited meaning. The CDR3 sequence: CASSLGVLGTDTQYF. For the CDR3, the DNA is TGTGCCAGCAGCTTAGGAGTGTTGGGCACAGATACGCAGTATTTT. The chain employs TRBV11-2 and TRBJ2-3; D not certain. The CDR3 sequence is 15 residues long. Looked up from germline, CDR1 is SGHAT and CDR2 is FQNNGV. The germline V and J ends were trimmed by 1 base and 1 base, with 9 bases remaining between them.

This clonotype was seen repeatedly, ten times or more. Little can be read into the size of this beta chain, an off-target read in a library designed for alpha chains. This chain connects TRBV12-3 or TRBV12-4 to TRBJ1-2; D call uncertain. The CDR3 is 14 amino acids. The V end lost 2 bases, the J end lost 7 bases, and 14 bases lay between the germline ends. The CDR3 loop is CASSLSTVRTGYTF. The CDR3 nucleotides read TGTGCCAGCAGTTTATCGACGGTGAGAACTGGCTACACCTTC.

With regard to this clonotype: As an off-target read in a library built for alpha chains, this beta chain has a frequency of little significance. The chain carries TRBV11-2 and TRBJ2-1; D uncertain. This CDR3 contains 12 residues. V dropped 1 base and J dropped 8 bases, with 6 bases sitting between them. Per the germline V gene, CDR1 is SGHAT and CDR2 is FQNNGV. This chain's CDR3 is CASSLGNDEQFF. CDR3 nucleotide sequence: TGTGCCAGCAGCTTAGGTAACGATGAGCAGTTCTTC.

This clonotype was recorded many times. The library was prepared for alpha chains; this beta chain is a stray read, so its frequency means little. The chain employs TRBV12-3 or TRBV12-4 and TRBJ1-5; possible D gene TRBD1, 5 bases. This CDR3 has 14 amino acids. Deletions cut 6 bases from V and 3 bases from J, with 12 bases between. The CDR3 region has the DNA TGTGCCAGCAGCCCTACAGGCCTCAATCAGCCCCAGCATTTT. It specifies CASSPTGLNQPQHF.

This clonotype is labeled medium-sized (0.01 to 0.1%). This beta chain represents an off-target read in a library built for alpha chains; its size is of limited meaning. The V call is TRBV5-1, the J call TRBJ2-1, with 7 nucleotides matching TRBD2. CDR3 length: 13 residues. V shed 1 base, J shed 12 bases, and the junction held 7 bases outside the gene matches. The germline CDR1 and CDR2 sequences are SGHRS and YFSETQ. CDR3 protein: CASSLNGRERQFF. DNA for the CDR3: TGCGCCAGCAGCTTGAATGGGCGGGAGAGGCAGTTCTTC.

This clonotype qualifies as medium-sized. This beta chain is an unintended read in a library built for alpha chains; its size means little. The chain joins TRBV30 to TRBJ2-1; TRBD2 aligns across 9 bases. Losses at the gene ends were 2 bases for V and 7 bases for J; bases not matched to a gene: 12. Germline-derived CDR1 and CDR2 are GTSNPN and SVGIG (reference sequence). The CDR3 length is 16 residues. The DNA for the CDR3 is TGTGCCTGGAGTTTGAAAGCGGGAGGACATGGAAATGAGCAGTTCTTC. This sequence encodes CAWSLKAGGHGNEQFF.

On this clonotype: This beta chain turned up in a library designed for alpha chains; as an off-target read, its abundance says little. This chain joins TRBV29-1 and TRBJ1-1, with D possibly being TRBD1 (6 bases). Germline V lookup: CDR1 SQVTM, CDR2 ANQGSEA. The ends were cut back, 3 bases at V and 1 base at J, with 9 bases in the middle. The CDR3 runs 13 residues. This CDR3 reads CSVDQGTNTEAFF. The CDR3 nucleotides read TGCAGCGTTGATCAGGGGACGAACACTGAAGCTTTCTTT.

This clonotype is medium-sized in the sample. This beta chain represents an off-target read in a library built for alpha chains; its size is of limited meaning. The V gene is TRBV5-6, the J gene TRBJ1-1, with D maybe TRBD1 (5 bases). From germline, CDR1 is SGHDT and CDR2 YYEEEE. With 2 bases removed from V and 11 bases from J, the gap between germline ends came to 13 bases. This CDR3 contains 12 residues. The CDR3 bases are TGTGCCAGCAGCTTAAGACAGTTCGTCGCTTTCTTT. Translation gives CASSLRQFVAFF.

By sample share, this clonotype is medium-sized. This beta chain is a stray read from a library made for alpha chains; its abundance is not meaningful. The gene calls are TRBV2 and TRBJ2-7, with D perhaps matching TRBD1 (6 bases). The CDR3 has 15 amino acids. The germline V gene encodes CDR1 SNHLY and CDR2 FYNNEI. The V gene lost 7 bases and the J gene lost 0 bases, with 16 bases spanning the gap. The CDR3 DNA reads as TGTGCCAGCACCGGAGACAGGCAATCCTCCTACGAGCAGTACTTC. Its translation is CASTGDRQSSYEQYF.

This clonotype appeared many times. Because the library targeted alpha chains, this beta chain is an off-target read whose size means little. V gene TRBV28 combines with J gene TRBJ2-3, with a weak D call TRBD2 (5 bases). Per the germline V gene, CDR1 is MDHEN and CDR2 is SYDVKM. The CDR3 consists of 12 residues. With 3 bases removed from V and 6 bases from J, the gap between germline ends came to 7 bases. The CDR3 reads CASSFRGDTQYF. The CDR3 DNA follows: TGTGCCAGCAGTTTTAGAGGGGATACGCAGTATTTT.